These T cell receptor beta chains were read from a single sample in a study of CD8 T cells in Susac syndrome. From the immunoSEQ multiplex PCR reads, TCRdb called clonotypes with MiXCR, one entry per CDR3 protein. This table has about 180,000 distinct CDR3 sequences, about 96% appearing once. Source material: CD4+ T cells from PBMCs. Receptors originate from a human donor with Susac syndrome. Each CDR3 is given without its conserved first and last residue. The order of the fields is J gene, CDR3 length, V gene, CDR3 protein.

TRBJ2-3 | 10 | TRBV15 | ATSRQTDTQY
TRBJ2-5 | 13 | TRBV6-2/TRBV6-3 | ASSTPRGRGETQY
TRBJ2-1 | 12 | TRBV7-2 | ASLRDPSYNEQF
TRBJ2-1 | 13 | TRBV20-1 | SASGVAGKYNEQF
TRBJ2-1 | 11 | TRBV28 | ASSLLADNEQF
TRBJ2-2 | 11 | TRBV30 | AQMLGSTGELF
TRBJ2-2 | 10 | TRBV11-1 | ASSSLGGELF
TRBJ2-1 | 13 | TRBV5-1 | ASSRGSGSDHEQF
TRBJ2-7 | 13 | TRBV28 | ASSLSRDRAYEQY
TRBJ1-5 | 13 | TRBV20-1 | SAREGTGPYQPQH
TRBJ2-1 | 14 | TRBV9 | ASSVAPGAGYNEQF
TRBJ2-7 | 13 | TRBV3-1 | ASSGRDGRDYEQY
TRBJ1-5 | 13 | TRBV9 | ASSVTGSSNQPQH
TRBJ2-7 | 10 | TRBV29-1 | SVGDSSYEQY
TRBJ2-1 | 15 | TRBV5-4 | ASSLAGSGVTYNEQF
TRBJ1-2 | 10 | TRBV6-6 | ASTVGGYGYT
TRBJ2-3 | 11 | TRBV12-3/TRBV12-4 | ASSGSGRDTQY
TRBJ1-1 | 11 | TRBV2 | ASRKTGNTEAF
TRBJ2-7 | 12 | TRBV7-9 | ASSPAQAVYEQY
TRBJ1-2 | 12 | TRBV4-3 | ASSQGTTSYGYT
TRBJ2-7 | 12 | TRBV28 | ASSPLAGHYEQY
TRBJ2-1 | 12 | TRBV7-2 | ASSWDRAGNEQF
TRBJ1-5 | 12 | TRBV28 | ASREGTVNQPQH
TRBJ2-7 | 10 | TRBV20-1 | SAAGLFYEQY
TRBJ2-3 | 13 | TRBV7-9 | ASSRRDGPTDTQY
TRBJ1-1 | 12 | TRBV28 | ASSLRQGVTEAF